One and the same sample provided the 30 T cell receptor beta chains below, sequenced in a study of blood T cell repertoires in COVID-19. Method: immunoSEQ multiplex PCR; TCRdb's copy keeps in-frame clones and lacks some. The sample records under 200,000 clones, over 70% being singletons. The sample taken for sequencing was PBMCs or T cells enriched from blood (not recorded which). The receptors were sampled from a woman aged 40 to 50 with acute COVID-19.

The chain has TRBV28 and TRBJ1-2; D not resolved. Germline V lookup: CDR1 MDHEN, CDR2 SYDVKM. The ends were cut back, 7 bases at V and 2 bases at J, with 11 bases in the middle. CDR3 size: 13 residues. This CDR3 is CASTLRRNYGYTF. The DNA of the CDR3 is TGTGCCAGCACCCTAAGGAGGAACTATGGCTACACCTTC.

This clone was counted between two and nine times. J is TRBJ2-7 and V is TRBV12-3 or TRBV12-4; 11 nucleotides line up with TRBD2. V trimming: 6 bases; J trimming: 6 bases; junction bases outside the gene matches: 4. CDR3 length equals 13 residues. The CDR3 DNA reads as TGTGCCAGCAGCGCCGGGACTAGCGGCGAGCAGTACTTC. It encodes CASSAGTSGEQYF.

The chain combines TRBV7-9 with TRBJ2-7, with 11 bases matching TRBD1. J was trimmed by 6 bases and V by 5 bases; bases with no gene match: 12. Germline CDR1 is SEHNR and CDR2 is FQNEAQ (reference sequence). The CDR3 loop spans 16 amino acids. CDR3 amino acids: CASSKRTGGAEGEQYF. Here the CDR3 DNA reads TGTGCCAGCAGCAAGCGGACAGGGGGCGCTGAGGGCGAGCAGTACTTC.

The chain employs TRBV9 and TRBJ1-3; D gene unclear. Trimming removed 4 bases at V and 2 bases at J, with 10 bases between. This CDR3 spans 14 amino acids. The germline V gene encodes CDR1 SGDLS and CDR2 YYNGEE. The CDR3 sequence: CASSLVNPGNTIYF. CDR3 nucleotide sequence: TGTGCCAGCAGCCTAGTTAATCCTGGAAACACCATATATTTT.

The chain employs TRBV18 and TRBJ2-3, with 8 positions matching TRBD2. The length of the CDR3 is 14 residues. V was clipped by 3 bases and J by 3 bases; unmatched bases: 2. The germline CDR1 and CDR2 sequences are KGHSH and LQKENI. The CDR3 spells CASSPSGGTDTQYF. As DNA, the CDR3 is TGTGCCAGCTCACCGAGCGGGGGTACAGATACGCAGTATTTT.

A single count supports this clone. This chain uses TRBV30 with TRBJ1-3; 7 nucleotides match TRBD1. CDR3 length: 15 residues. CDR1 and CDR2 (germline): GTSNPN, SVGIG (reference sequence). Losses at the gene ends were 4 bases for V and 0 bases for J; bases not matched to a gene: 6. CDR3 in DNA: TGTGCCTGGAACCCGGGACAGAACTCTGGAAACACCATATATTTT. Protein: CAWNPGQNSGNTIYF. Looking up the rest from reference TRBV30 and TRBJ1-3 gives the full variable domain: SQTIHQWPATLVQPVGSPLSLECTVEGTSNPNLYWYRQAAGRGLQLLFYSVGIGQISSEVPQNLSASRPQDRQFILSSKKLLLSDSGFYLCAWNPGQNSGNTIYFGEGSWLTVV.

This clone has only one observation. The rearrangement links TRBV19 to TRBJ2-7; 8 bases fit TRBD2. This CDR3 comprises 15 residues. Per germline, CDR1 LNHDA and CDR2 SQIVND (reference sequence). The V segment lost 6 bases and the J segment 0 bases; nucleotides outside the gene matches: 7. DNA of the CDR3: TGTGCCAGTAGCCGACTAGCGAGGAGCTCCTACGAGCAGTACGTC. Translation gives CASSRLARSSYEQYV.

The chain combines TRBV25-1 with TRBJ2-7; 9 bases line up with TRBD1. V gave up 5 bases and J gave up 6 bases; unmatched junction bases: 5. From germline, CDR1 is MGHDK and CDR2 SYGVNS. The length of the CDR3 is 13 residues. The CDR3: CASSPGTGFEQYF. CDR3 DNA: TGTGCCAGCAGTCCCGGGACAGGGTTCGAGCAGTACTTC.

The V gene is TRBV19, the J gene TRBJ1-1, with TRBD1 as a possible D gene (5 bases). The CDR3 consists of 13 residues. Germline V gene lookup returns CDR1 LNHDA and CDR2 SQIVND (reference sequence). Deletions cut 6 bases from V and 4 bases from J, with 12 bases between. The CDR3 DNA reads as TGTGCCAGTAGGCCCACCGGGGGCACTGAAGCTTTCTTT. Its protein is CASRPTGGTEAFF.

A note on this clone: One end of the junction is discordant with germline, which a read error may explain. The rearrangement joins TRBV10-3 to TRBJ2-3; TRBD1 might be the D (6 bases). CDR1 and CDR2 (germline): ENHRY, SYGVKD. The CDR3 has 12 residues. CDR3 sequence reads: CAISDTAGAPHF. DNA for the CDR3: TGTGCCATCAGTGATACGGCAGGGGCACCGCATTTT.

The chain combines TRBV3-1 (or the pseudogene TRBV3-2) with TRBJ2-2; weak D call: TRBD2 (6 bases). V lost 0 bases and J 2 bases, leaving 13 bases between the germline ends. The CDR3 sequence is 17 residues long. Germline V gene data show CDR1 as LGHDT and CDR2 as YNNKEL (reference sequence). In DNA, the CDR3 is TGTGCCAGCAGCCAAGAGGGCGGGACTTATAACACCGGGGAGCTGTTTTTT. Its protein is CASSQEGGTYNTGELFF.

This clone has only a few counts. V gene TRBV19 combines with J gene TRBJ2-4, with 11 bases aligning to TRBD2. Germline V lookup: CDR1 LNHDA, CDR2 SQIVND (reference sequence). Trimming at V came to 3 bases and at J to 3 bases, leaving 13 bases not matched to a gene. The CDR3 extends over 19 amino acids. The DNA of the CDR3 is TGTGCCAGTAGTATGCTGACTAGCGGGGCTAGTGGAGTCAAAAACATTCAGTACTTC. Translated: CASSMLTSGASGVKNIQYF.

The V call is TRBV6-6, the J call TRBJ1-2; the match to TRBD1 covers 9 bases. This CDR3 has 14 amino acids. Germline assignment: CDR1 MNHNY and CDR2 SVGAGI (reference sequence). The V and J ends lost 6 bases and 5 bases, in that order; junction bases with no gene match: 7. The CDR3 loop is CASRAGTGLYGYTF. The CDR3 nucleotides are TGTGCCAGCAGAGCCGGGACAGGGTTGTATGGCTACACCTTC.

The CDR3 sequence: CASSGRGTDTQYF. DNA for the CDR3: TGTGCCAGTAGTGGTAGAGGCACAGATACGCAGTATTTT. The J gene is TRBJ2-3, the V gene TRBV19; D is undetermined. This CDR3 comprises 13 residues. V lost 5 bases, J lost 1 base, and 7 bases lay in between. Germline V CDR1 and CDR2: LNHDA, SQIVND (reference sequence).

This clone was counted once. The rearrangement links TRBV23-1 to TRBJ1-3; a possible D gene is TRBD1 (6 bases). TRBV23-1 carries the ORF label, with uncertain function. The CDR3 covers 18 residues. Trimming took 2 bases from V and 0 from J, leaving 17 bases between them. This chain's CDR3 is CASSQRLQGPLSGNTIYF. The CDR3 coding sequence is TGCGCCAGCAGTCAAAGGCTACAGGGTCCTCTCTCTGGAAACACCATATATTTT.

This clone showed up just once. The gene calls are TRBV14 and TRBJ2-5; tentatively, D is TRBD1 (6 bases). The CDR3 has 16 amino acids. Germline V lookup: CDR1 SGHDN, CDR2 FVKESK. Trimming pared 1 base from V and 0 bases from J, leaving 12 bases between. This chain's CDR3 is CASSQVRGSYQETQYF. As DNA, the CDR3 is TGTGCCAGCAGCCAAGTAAGGGGGTCTTACCAAGAGACCCAGTACTTC.

The chain carries TRBV10-1 and TRBJ2-3, with no clear D. This CDR3 comprises 14 residues. Germline V CDR1 and CDR2: WNHNN, SYGVQD (reference sequence). The ends were cut back, 1 base at V and 2 bases at J, with 7 bases in the middle. This CDR3 reads CASSEYGSTDTQYF. Written as DNA, the CDR3 is TGCGCCAGCAGTGAGTACGGGTCCACAGATACGCAGTATTTT.

This rearrangement joins TRBV2 to TRBJ2-5, with a possible D match to TRBD1 (6 bases). The CDR3 has 12 amino acids. The V end lost 11 bases, the J end lost 5 bases, and 15 bases lay between the germline ends. The germline V gene has CDR1 SNHLY and CDR2 FYNNEI. CDR3 coding DNA: TGTGCCGGAAAGGGGGAACGGGAGACCCAGTACTTC. Translation gives CAGKGERETQYF.

CDR3 sequence: CASSPRSQETQYF. For the CDR3, the DNA is TGCGCCAGCAGCCCGAGGTCCCAAGAGACCCAGTACTTC. The chain carries TRBV4-1 and TRBJ2-5, with D hard to call. This CDR3 contains 13 residues. Germline V gene data show CDR1 as MGHRA and CDR2 as YSYEKL. V gave up 4 bases and J gave up 1 base, with 7 bases separating them.

This clone was counted once. CDR3 bases: TGTGCCAGCAGTCACTCCCCGGGACTAGCGGGGCCAGATACGCAGTATTTT. Amino acid sequence: CASSHSPGLAGPDTQYF. The chain employs TRBV27 and TRBJ2-3; 13 bases map to TRBD2. CDR1 and CDR2 (germline): MNHEY, SMNVEV (reference sequence). The CDR3 has 17 residues. Trimming at V came to 5 bases and at J to 4 bases, leaving 9 bases not matched to a gene.

This clone has a handful of counts. The chain combines TRBV5-1 with TRBJ2-1; possible D gene TRBD2, 6 bases. Germline CDR1 reads SGHRS; CDR2 reads YFSETQ. Trimming removed 0 bases from V and 3 bases from J, with 16 bases in between. CDR3 size: 17 residues. In DNA, the CDR3 is TGCGCCAGCAGCTTGGATCCTGTGGCGGGATACTACAATGAGCAGTTCTTC. This sequence encodes CASSLDPVAGYYNEQFF.

This chain joins TRBV5-4 and TRBJ1-1; 8 nucleotides align to TRBD1. J was trimmed by 8 bases and V by 4 bases; bases with no gene match: 16. This CDR3 comprises 16 residues. Looked up from germline, CDR1 is SGHNT and CDR2 is YYREEE (reference sequence). The CDR3 loop is CASSTYDLRGRAEAFF. Written as DNA, the CDR3 is TGTGCCAGCAGCACTTACGACCTCAGGGGGCGGGCCGAAGCTTTCTTT.

The CDR3 spells CASSWGRSGRRTNEQFF. The CDR3 DNA sequence: TGTGCCAGTAGTTGGGGAAGGAGCGGGAGGCGGACCAATGAGCAGTTCTTC. This chain joins TRBV19 and TRBJ2-1; TRBD2 matches at 9 bases. The length of the CDR3 is 17 residues. Germline CDR1 LNHDA, CDR2 SQIVND (reference sequence). Losses at the gene ends were 5 bases for V and 6 bases for J; bases not matched to a gene: 14.

J is TRBJ2-3 and V is TRBV4-1; TRBD2 is a possible D gene (6 bases). The CDR3 is 17 amino acids. V lost 0 bases and J 2 bases, leaving 15 bases between the germline ends. Germline V gene sequence: CDR1 MGHRA, CDR2 YSYEKL. CDR3 DNA: TGCGCCAGCAGCCAAGATCGGGCGGGAACCACCACAGATACGCAGTATTTT. The encoded protein is CASSQDRAGTTTDTQYF.

This clone was seen more than once but under ten times. This chain uses TRBV7-8 with TRBJ2-1; no clear D. This CDR3 is 13 amino acids long. CDR1 and CDR2 from the germline V gene are SGHVS and FQNEAQ. V lost 2 bases and J lost 2, with 4 bases in between. The CDR3 DNA reads TGTGCCAGCAGCTTATACACCTACAATGAGCAGTTCTTC. It is translated as CASSLYTYNEQFF.

The chain links TRBV7-3 to TRBJ2-3, with TRBD2 matching 8 bases. With V trimmed by 6 bases and J by 8 bases, 10 bases remained unmatched. CDR1 and CDR2 (germline): SGHTA, FQGTGA. CDR3 length: 14 amino acids. The CDR3 here is CASRSSGGDRTQYF. The DNA of the CDR3 is TGTGCCAGCAGGTCGAGCGGGGGAGATCGTACGCAGTATTTT.

This rearrangement joins TRBV19 to TRBJ1-1, with 8 bases that match TRBD1. V was clipped by 6 bases and J by 4 bases; unmatched bases: 7. CDR1 and CDR2 from the germline V gene are LNHDA and SQIVND (reference sequence). This CDR3 spans 14 amino acids. This chain's CDR3 is CASRTGGAGTEAFF. CDR3 coding DNA: TGTGCCAGTAGAACAGGGGGGGCCGGCACTGAAGCTTTCTTT.

The chain combines TRBV7-9 with TRBJ2-1; 8 nucleotides agree with TRBD2. This CDR3 has 18 residues. Germline trimming cut 0 bases from V and 0 bases from J; bases unmatched to any gene: 7. Germline values: CDR1 SEHNR, CDR2 FQNEAQ (reference sequence). The CDR3 nucleotides read TGTGCCAGCAGCTTAGCGTTCACTAGCGGCAGCTCCTACAATGAGCAGTTCTTC. Its protein product is CASSLAFTSGSSYNEQFF.

The CDR3 loop reads CASRTDRDTEAFF. As DNA, the CDR3 is TGTGCCAGCAGGACGGACAGGGACACTGAAGCTTTCTTT. The rearrangement uses TRBV7-3 and TRBJ1-1, with TRBD1 matching 8 bases. The CDR3 totals 13 residues. The V and J ends lost 6 bases and 3 bases, in that order; junction bases with no gene match: 3. Germline V lookup: CDR1 SGHTA, CDR2 FQGTGA.

The chain joins TRBV11-2 to TRBJ2-1, with 7 nucleotides matching TRBD2. The CDR3 extends over 15 amino acids. Losses at the gene ends were 4 bases for V and 5 bases for J; bases not matched to a gene: 8. Germline V gives CDR1 SGHAT, CDR2 FQNNGV. The chain's CDR3 is CASSSLRDYHNEQFF. CDR3 sequence (DNA): TGTGCCAGCAGCTCTCTCCGGGACTACCACAATGAGCAGTTCTTC.